This TCR beta chain was identified in a study of T cells in Graves' hyperthyroidism and ophthalmopathy (dated by TCRdb to the late 2010s). The study in broad terms: Peripheral blood was collected at initial diagnosis, before any treatment. To identify distinguishing TCR V-J signatures, a discovery cohort of about 100 patients was used, comprising 40 to 45 with Graves' ophthalmopathy and under 60 with stable Graves' hyperthyroidism. Prospective prediction of ophthalmopathy was tested in an independent validation cohort consisting of under 20 hyperthyroidism patients and 15 to 17 patients who later progressed to ophthalmopathy. The roughly 100 discovery patients were randomly divided into training and test sets at a 7:3 ratio. In more than 5 Graves' hyperthyroidism patients, the study also compared T-cell repertoires from thyroid tissue with T-cell repertoires from blood. After sampling, hyperthyroidism patients received methimazole starting at 30 mg daily, and ophthalmopathy patients received high-dose intravenous methylprednisolone. The paper reports TCR Vbeta CDR3 sequencing of some 140 peripheral blood samples: some 41 ophthalmopathy, some 80 hyperthyroidism and 17 progressor patients. Beyond this particular receptor, the publication reports: In cross-validation, a model built on a 13 V-J signature told ophthalmopathy apart from stable hyperthyroidism with under 90% sensitivity and around 81% specificity, and in testing the same model reached 80%/75%. Most expanded thyroid clonotypes (frequency above 0.001) were also detected in blood, suggesting blood repertoires may reflect thyroid immune responses. No statistical method was used to fix the sample size in advance, and group allocation was not hidden from the investigators. In validation, the model predicted progression to ophthalmopathy a median of about 6.8 months before onset, with about 70% sensitivity and more than 72% specificity.

Stable Graves' hyperthyroidism was defined as no progression to ophthalmopathy during 18 months of follow-up. The hyperthyroidism patients were between 18 and 65 years old and newly diagnosed, with a disease duration of less than 2 months. Patients with uncontrolled infections, other autoimmune diseases, pregnancy or lactation were excluded. Diagnoses relied on clinical symptoms, serum thyroxine and TRAb, thyroid ultrasound and orbital computed tomography. Ficoll-Paque density gradient centrifugation was used to isolate PBMCs from about 10 ml of fresh peripheral blood. Total RNA was extracted using Trizol reagent, and RNA quality was assessed on an Agilent 2100 Bioanalyzer. The TCR beta CDR3 regions were amplified from RNA transcripts. For the first round of RT-PCR on the TCR CDR3, the HTBI primer set was used together with the Qiagen OneStep RT-PCR kit. A second multiplex PCR round built the libraries, followed by size selection and purification. Sequencing of the libraries was done on an Illumina HiSeq2000 using paired-end 100 bp reads. Processing in the source paper ran as follows. SOAPnuke was used to process the raw data, removing reads that contained adapters or uncalled bases, had a mean Phred below 15, or lacked an exact match to the constant primer or identifier. High-quality paired reads were merged using COPE v1.2.5, and each unique nucleotide sequence was defined as a clonotype. MiTCR v1.1 was used to align clonotypes to the IMGT TRBV, TRBD and TRBJ reference segments. The analysis was restricted to V-J combinations with a frequency above 0.0001, which together covered about 99% of the repertoires. The TCS score was defined as F50 (clonal expansion) divided by E x V (chaos), with BLOSUM62-based TCRdist calculated between CDR3 peptides within each V-J. Welch's t-statistics and random forest reduced approximately 520 V-J features to 13, which were used in a naive Bayes classifier (R e1071). Thyroid-blood repertoire similarity was quantified with the Morisita-Horn index. TCRdb reran the public reads through fastp at Q25 and MiXCR, keeping productive beta chains. Under each unique CDR3 protein, matching rows form one entry showing the most common genes and DNA. TCRdb, not the authors, supplied the V and J calls. The sample records around 720,000 distinct CDR3 sequences, roughly a third of which are singletons. The top ten clones comprise roughly 30% of the sample.

This clonotype was detected ten times or more. The target of this receptor is not known. No qualities accompany the bases; no much larger clone lies one base away. The CDR3 covers 14 residues, taking in both the cysteine and the phenylalanine. Just CDR3 DNA is preserved here, 42 bases in frame from base 1. Here V drops 5 bases and J drops 6 bases, and the junction holds 7 bases not matched to any gene. The germline V gene specifies SGHRS as CDR1 and YFSETQ as CDR2. The clonotype originates from a woman aged 40 to 50 with Graves' hyperthyroidism. This chain is built from TRBV5-1 and TRBJ2-7; 11 bases in between match TRBD2. The sequenced sample was blood. The sequence in DNA is TGCGCCAGCAGTCCCACTAGCGGGAGACGCGAGCAGTACTTC. Its amino acids are CASSPTSGRREQYF.